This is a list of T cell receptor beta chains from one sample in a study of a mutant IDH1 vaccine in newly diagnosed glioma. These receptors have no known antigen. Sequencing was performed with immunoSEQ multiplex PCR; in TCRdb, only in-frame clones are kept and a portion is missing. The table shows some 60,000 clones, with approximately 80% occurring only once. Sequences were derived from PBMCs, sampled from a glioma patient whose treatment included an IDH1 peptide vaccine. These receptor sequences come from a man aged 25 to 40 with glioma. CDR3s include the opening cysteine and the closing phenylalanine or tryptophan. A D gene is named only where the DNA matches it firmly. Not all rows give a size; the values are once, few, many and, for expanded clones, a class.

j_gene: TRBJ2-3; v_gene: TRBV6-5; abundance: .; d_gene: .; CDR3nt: TGTGCCAGCAGTAAGCTAGGTAGACTGTATTTT; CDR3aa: CASSKLGRLYF
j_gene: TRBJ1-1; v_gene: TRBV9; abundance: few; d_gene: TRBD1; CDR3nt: TGTGCCAGCAGCGTAGGGGACAGGACGAACACTGAAGCTTTCTTT; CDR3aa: CASSVGDRTNTEAFF
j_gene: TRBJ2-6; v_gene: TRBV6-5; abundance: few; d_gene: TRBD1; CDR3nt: TGTGCCAGCAGTTTCTCAGGGGGTGCTGGGGCCAACGTCCTGACTTTC; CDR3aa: CASSFSGGAGANVLTF
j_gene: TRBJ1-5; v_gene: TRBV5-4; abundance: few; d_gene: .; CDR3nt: TGTGCCAGCAGCTTCGGGTCCGAAGGGGCCCAGCATTTT; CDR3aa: CASSFGSEGAQHF
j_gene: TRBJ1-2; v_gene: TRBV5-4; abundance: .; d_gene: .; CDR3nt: TGTGCCAGCAGCCCGGTTAGGGGAAACTATGGCTACACCTTC; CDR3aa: CASSPVRGNYGYTF
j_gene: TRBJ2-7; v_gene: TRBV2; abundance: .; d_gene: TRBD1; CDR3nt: TGTGCCAGCAGTGAAGCTCGGACAGGGGTTACCTACGAGCAGTACTTC; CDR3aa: CASSEARTGVTYEQYF
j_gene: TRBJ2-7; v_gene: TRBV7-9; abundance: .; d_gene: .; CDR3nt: TGTGCCAGCAGTCCTGGGACGGATTACGAGCAGTACTTC; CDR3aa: CASSPGTDYEQYF
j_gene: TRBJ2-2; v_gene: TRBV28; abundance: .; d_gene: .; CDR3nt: TGTGCCAGCAGATACTTAGGGGAGCTGTTTTTT; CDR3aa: CASRYLGELFF
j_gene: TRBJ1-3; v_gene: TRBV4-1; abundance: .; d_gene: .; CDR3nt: TGCGCCAGCAGCCAAGATCCAGGGGCTGGAAACACCATATATTTT; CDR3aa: CASSQDPGAGNTIYF
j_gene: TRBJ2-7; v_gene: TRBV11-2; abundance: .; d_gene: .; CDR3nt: TGTGCCAGCAGCCAGGTCCAGGGTACCTACGAGCAGTACTTC; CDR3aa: CASSQVQGTYEQYF
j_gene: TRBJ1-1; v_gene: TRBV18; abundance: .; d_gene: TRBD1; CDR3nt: TGTGCCAGCTCACCAATTATAGGACAGGGGGCAGGGAACACTGAAGCTTTCTTT; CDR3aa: CASSPIIGQGAGNTEAFF
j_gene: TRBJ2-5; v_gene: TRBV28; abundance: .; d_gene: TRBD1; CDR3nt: TGTGCCAGCAGTTCCCCCCATCACAGGGGCGGGGAGACCCAGTACTTC; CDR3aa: CASSSPHHRGGETQYF
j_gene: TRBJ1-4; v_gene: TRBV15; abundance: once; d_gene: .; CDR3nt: TGTGCCACCAGCAGAATCACTACAGGGAGTAAACTGTTTTTT; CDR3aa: CATSRITTGSKLFF
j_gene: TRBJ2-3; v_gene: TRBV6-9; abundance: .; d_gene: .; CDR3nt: TGTGCCAGCAACCCAAGCACAGATACGCAGTATTTT; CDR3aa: CASNPSTDTQYF
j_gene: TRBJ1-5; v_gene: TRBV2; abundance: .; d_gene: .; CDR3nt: TGTGCCAGCAGTGAGTCAATGGGGGGCTTAAATCAGCCCCAGCATTTT; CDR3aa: CASSESMGGLNQPQHF
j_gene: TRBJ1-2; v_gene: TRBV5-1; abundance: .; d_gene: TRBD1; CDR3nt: TGCGCCAGCAGCTCCCTACAGGGGAACGGCTACACCTTC; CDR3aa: CASSSLQGNGYTF
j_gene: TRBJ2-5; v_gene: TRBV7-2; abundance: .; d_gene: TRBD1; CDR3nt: TGTGCCAGCAGTCACCGGGACAGGGAGGAGACCCAGTACTTC; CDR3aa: CASSHRDREETQYF
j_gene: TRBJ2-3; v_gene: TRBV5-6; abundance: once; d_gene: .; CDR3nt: TGTGCCAGCAGCTTGGTTACCGTAAGCACAGATACGCAGTATTTT; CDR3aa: CASSLVTVSTDTQYF
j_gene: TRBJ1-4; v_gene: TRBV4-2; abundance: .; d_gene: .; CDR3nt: TGTGCCAGCAGCCAAGGAGGGAGCAAAACTAATGAAAAACTGTTTTTT; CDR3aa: CASSQGGSKTNEKLFF
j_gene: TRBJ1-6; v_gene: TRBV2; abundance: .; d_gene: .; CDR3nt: TGTGCCAGCAGTGAAGAGTCACCCCTCCACTTT; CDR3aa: CASSEESPLHF
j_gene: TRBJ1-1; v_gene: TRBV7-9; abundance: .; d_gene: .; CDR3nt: TGTGCCAGCAGCTTGAGGGAGGGCACTGAAGCTTTCTTT; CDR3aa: CASSLREGTEAFF
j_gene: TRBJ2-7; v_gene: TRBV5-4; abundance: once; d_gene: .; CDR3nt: TGTGCCAGCAGCTTGGATGGGGTTGGTCACGAGCAGTACTTC; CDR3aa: CASSLDGVGHEQYF
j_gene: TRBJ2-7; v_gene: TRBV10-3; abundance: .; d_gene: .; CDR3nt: TGTGCCATCGCGGGGGCGCATACCGAGCAGTACTTC; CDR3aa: CAIAGAHTEQYF
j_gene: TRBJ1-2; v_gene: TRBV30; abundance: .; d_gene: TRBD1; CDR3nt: TGTGCCTGGAGTCAATCGCTACAGGGGGCCTATGGCTACACCTTC; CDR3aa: CAWSQSLQGAYGYTF
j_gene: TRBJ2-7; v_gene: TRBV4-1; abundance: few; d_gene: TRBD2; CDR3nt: TGCGCCAGCAGCCACCCCGGGAGGTCCTACGAGCAGTACTTC; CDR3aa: CASSHPGRSYEQYF
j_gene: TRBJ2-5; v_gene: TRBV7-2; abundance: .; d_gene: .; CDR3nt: TGTGCCAGCAGCTTATCCTGGGGGGACCAAGAGACCCAGTACTTC; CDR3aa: CASSLSWGDQETQYF
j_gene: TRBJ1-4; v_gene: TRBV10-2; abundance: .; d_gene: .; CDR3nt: TGCGCCAGCAGTGTTTCCGGGCCTAGAGGTGAAAAACTGTTTTTT; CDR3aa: CASSVSGPRGEKLFF
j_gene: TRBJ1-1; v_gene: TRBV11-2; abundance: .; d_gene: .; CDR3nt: TGTGCCAGCAGCATGACCCTGAAGGCTTTCTTT; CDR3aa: CASSMTLKAFF
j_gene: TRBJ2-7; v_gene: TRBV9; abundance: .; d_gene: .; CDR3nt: TGTGCCAGCAGCGTGGGGGTGACAGGTACCCACGAGCAGTACTTC; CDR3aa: CASSVGVTGTHEQYF
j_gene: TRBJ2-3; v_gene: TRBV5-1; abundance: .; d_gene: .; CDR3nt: TGCGCCAGCAGCTTTATCCTGGACACTATCACAGATACGCAGTATTTT; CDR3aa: CASSFILDTITDTQYF
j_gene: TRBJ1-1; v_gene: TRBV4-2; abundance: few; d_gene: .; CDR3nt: TGTGCCAGCAGCCTGACAGTCGGGAGGAGTACTGAAGCTTTCTTT; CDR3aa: CASSLTVGRSTEAFF
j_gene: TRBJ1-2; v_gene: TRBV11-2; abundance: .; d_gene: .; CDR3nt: TGTGCCAGCAGCTTAGAACAGTATGGCTACACCTTC; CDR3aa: CASSLEQYGYTF
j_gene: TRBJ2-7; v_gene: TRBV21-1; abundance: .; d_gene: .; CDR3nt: TGTGCCAGAAGGGGGTACGAGCAGTACTTC; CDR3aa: CARRGYEQYF
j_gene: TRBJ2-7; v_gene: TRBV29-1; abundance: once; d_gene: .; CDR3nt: TGCAGCGTTGCTCATAGACGGAACTACGAGCAGTACTTC; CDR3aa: CSVAHRRNYEQYF
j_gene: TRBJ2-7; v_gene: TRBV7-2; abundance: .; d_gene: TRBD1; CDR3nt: TGTGCCAGCAGCCGGGACAGGGAGGGAGAGCAGTACTTC; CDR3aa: CASSRDREGEQYF
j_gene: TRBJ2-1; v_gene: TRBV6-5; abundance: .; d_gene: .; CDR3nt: TGTGCCACAGGGGAGGGCAATGAGCAGTTCTTC; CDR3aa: CATGEGNEQFF
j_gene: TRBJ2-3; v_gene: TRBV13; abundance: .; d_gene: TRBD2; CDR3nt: TGTGCCAGCAGCTCCCGCCTATCGAGCGGGGGGCTGCACACAGATACGCAGTATTTT; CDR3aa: CASSSRLSSGGLHTDTQYF
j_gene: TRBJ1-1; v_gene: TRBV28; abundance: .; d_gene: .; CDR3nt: TGTGCCAGCAGTCTTTTTACAGGGAACACTGAAGCTTTCTTT; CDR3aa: CASSLFTGNTEAFF
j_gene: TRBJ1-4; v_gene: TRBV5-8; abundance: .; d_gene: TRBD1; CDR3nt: TGTGCCAGCAGAAGGGACAGGGCCGAAAAACTGTTTTTT; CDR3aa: CASRRDRAEKLFF
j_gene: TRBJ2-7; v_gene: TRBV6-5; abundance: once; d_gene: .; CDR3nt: TGTGCCAGCAGTTTAGTTTCGGCAGGGTCCTACGAGCAGTACTTC; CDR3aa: CASSLVSAGSYEQYF
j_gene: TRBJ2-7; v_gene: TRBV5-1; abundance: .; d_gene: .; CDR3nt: TGCGCCAGCAGCTTGGCAAGGGGCATGGGCGAGCAGTACTTC; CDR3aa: CASSLARGMGEQYF
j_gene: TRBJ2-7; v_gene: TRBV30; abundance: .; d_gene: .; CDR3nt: TGTGCCGCTAATGCGGGATTTCGCGAGCAGTACTTC; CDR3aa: CAANAGFREQYF
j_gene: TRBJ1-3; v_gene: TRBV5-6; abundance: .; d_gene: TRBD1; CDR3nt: TGTGCCAGCAGCTTGGCCGGGACAGGGGCTTATAGGACCATATATTTT; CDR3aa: CASSLAGTGAYRTIYF
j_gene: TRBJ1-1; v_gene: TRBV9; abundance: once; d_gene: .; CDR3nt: TGTGCCAGCAGCGTAGATCCAGGGACGAACACTGAAGCTTTCTTT; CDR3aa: CASSVDPGTNTEAFF
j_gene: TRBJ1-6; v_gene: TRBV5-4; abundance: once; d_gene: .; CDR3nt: TGTGCCAGCAGCTTCGGGGCCAATTCACCCCTCCACTTT; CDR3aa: CASSFGANSPLHF
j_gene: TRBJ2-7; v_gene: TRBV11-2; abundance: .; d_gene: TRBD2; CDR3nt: TGTGCCAGCAGCTCCTTGACTAGCGGCCCCTACGAGCAGTACTTC; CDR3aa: CASSSLTSGPYEQYF
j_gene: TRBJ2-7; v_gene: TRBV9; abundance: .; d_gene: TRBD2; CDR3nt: TGTGCCAGCAGCTCTCAACTAGCGTCTGGCGAGCAGTACTTC; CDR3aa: CASSSQLASGEQYF
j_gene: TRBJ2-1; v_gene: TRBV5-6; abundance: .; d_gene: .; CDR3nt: TGTGCCAGCAGCTTGGTGGGGTCGAATGAGCAGTTCTTC; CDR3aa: CASSLVGSNEQFF
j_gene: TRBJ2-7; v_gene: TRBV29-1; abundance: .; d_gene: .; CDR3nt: TGCAGCGCCCAGACCGATGGCGCTTCCTACGAGCAGTACTTC; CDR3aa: CSAQTDGASYEQYF
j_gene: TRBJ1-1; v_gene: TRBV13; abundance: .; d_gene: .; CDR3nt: TGTGCCAGCGGTCGAGGGAGGGAAACTGAAGCTTTCTTT; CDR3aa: CASGRGRETEAFF
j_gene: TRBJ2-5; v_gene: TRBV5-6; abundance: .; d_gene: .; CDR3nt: TGTGCCAGCAGCCCAGGGATCCGAGAGACCCAGTACTTC; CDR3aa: CASSPGIRETQYF
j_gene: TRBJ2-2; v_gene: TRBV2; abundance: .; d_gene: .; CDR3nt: TGTGCCAGCAGCTCAGACACCTCGGCCGGGGAGCTGTTTTTT; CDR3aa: CASSSDTSAGELFF
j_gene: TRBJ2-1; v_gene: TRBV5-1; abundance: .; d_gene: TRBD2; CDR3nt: TGCGCCAGCAGCTTGGGGCTAGCGGGAGTTCATGAGCAGTTCTTC; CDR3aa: CASSLGLAGVHEQFF